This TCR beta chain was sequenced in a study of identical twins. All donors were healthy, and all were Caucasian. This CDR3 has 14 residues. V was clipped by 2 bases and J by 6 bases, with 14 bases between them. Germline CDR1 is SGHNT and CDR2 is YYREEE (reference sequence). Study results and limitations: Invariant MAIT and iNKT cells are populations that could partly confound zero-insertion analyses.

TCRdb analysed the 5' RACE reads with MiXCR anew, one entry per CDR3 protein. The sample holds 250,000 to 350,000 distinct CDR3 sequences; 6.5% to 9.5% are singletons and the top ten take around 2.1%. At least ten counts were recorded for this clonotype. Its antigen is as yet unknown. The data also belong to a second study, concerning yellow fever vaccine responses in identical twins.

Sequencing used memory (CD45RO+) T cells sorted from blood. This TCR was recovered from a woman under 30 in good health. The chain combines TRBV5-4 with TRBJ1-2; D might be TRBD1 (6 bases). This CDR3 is CASSFQGGKDGYTF. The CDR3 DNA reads TGTGCCAGCAGCTTTCAAGGGGGAAAAGATGGCTACACCTTC.